The 28 T cell receptor beta chains presented below share a single source sample, sequenced in a study of CD8 T cells in ankylosing spondylitis. Each CDR3 protein gets one entry after TCRdb re-called the 5' RACE reads with MiXCR. The sample lists 90,000 to 120,000 distinct CDR3 sequences; less than 25% were seen once. The sequenced sample consisted of synovial fluid, either unsorted or a sorted T cell fraction (not recorded which). These receptors came from a male donor with ankylosing spondylitis.

This chain connects TRBV7-2 to TRBJ2-1, with 13 bases identical to TRBD2. The trim removed 5 bases at V and 8 bases at J, leaving 3 bases unmatched. Germline lookup yields CDR1 SGHTA and CDR2 FQGNSA. The CDR3 runs 14 residues. The CDR3 spells CASSAGLAGDEQFF. CDR3 DNA: TGTGCCAGCAGCGCTGGACTAGCGGGAGATGAGCAGTTCTTC.

The chain recombines TRBV28 with TRBJ1-1; D remains unclear. Per the germline V gene, CDR1 is MDHEN and CDR2 is SYDVKM. V was cut by 9 bases and J by 2 bases, with 13 bases left in between. This CDR3 has 13 residues. The CDR3 protein is CASARGHNTEAFF. The CDR3 nucleotides read TGTGCCAGTGCTCGGGGTCACAACACTGAAGCTTTCTTT.

The chain employs TRBV6-5 and TRBJ1-5; possibly TRBD1 for D (5 bases). The germline CDR1 and CDR2 sequences are MNHEY and SVGAGI. V was cut by 0 bases and J by 2 bases, with 5 bases left in between. This CDR3 has 14 amino acids. DNA of the CDR3: TGTGCCAGCAGTTACTCAGGGGGCAATCAGCCCCAGCATTTT. Translating gives CASSYSGGNQPQHF.

CDR3 in DNA: TGTGCCAGCAGTGACAGGGGACGCACTGAAGCTTTCTTT. It codes for CASSDRGRTEAFF. The J gene is TRBJ1-1, the V gene TRBV2, with a possible D match to TRBD1 (6 bases). This CDR3 is built from 13 residues. CDR1 is SNHLY and CDR2 is FYNNEI in the germline V gene. With 3 bases removed from V and 4 bases from J, the gap between germline ends came to 9 bases.

There are a few counts of this clonotype. J is TRBJ2-1 and V is TRBV4-1; no firm D call. Germline V gene sequence: CDR1 MGHRA, CDR2 YSYEKL. The CDR3 runs 14 residues. Trimming removed 3 bases from V and 9 bases from J, with 15 bases in between. The CDR3 is CASSQTSWMGEQFF. DNA for the CDR3: TGCGCCAGCAGCCAGACGTCCTGGATGGGTGAGCAGTTCTTC.

The chain combines TRBV7-2 with TRBJ1-1; D is ambiguous. This CDR3 has 14 residues. V lost 3 bases and J lost 1, with 9 bases in between. Germline lookup yields CDR1 SGHTA and CDR2 FQGNSA. The DNA for the CDR3 is TGTGCCAGCAGCTTTGCGGGCTGGAACACTGAAGCTTTCTTT. Translated: CASSFAGWNTEAFF. The variable domain in full, with the rest retrieved from reference TRBV7-2 and TRBJ1-1, is GAGVSQSPSNKVTEKGKDVELRCDPISGHTALYWYRQSLGQGLEFLIYFQGNSAPDKSGLPSDRFSAERTGGSVSTLTIQRTQQEDSAVYLCASSFAGWNTEAFFGQGTRLTVV.

This clonotype was recorded many times. The rearrangement links TRBV30 to TRBJ2-1; 7 bases match TRBD1. Germline V gene sequence: CDR1 GTSNPN, CDR2 SVGIG (reference sequence). The CDR3 extends over 13 amino acids. V lost 2 bases to trimming and J lost 5 bases; unmatched junction nucleotides: 3. CDR3 coding DNA: TGTGCCTGGAGTAGGGGGCGAGACAATGAGCAGTTCTTC. This codes for CAWSRGRDNEQFF.

The sample holds a few counts of this clonotype. J is TRBJ2-1 and V is TRBV11-2; D might be TRBD1 (5 bases). CDR3 length: 14 residues. Trimming left V 3 bases short and J 9 bases short, with 15 bases between. Germline V gene data show CDR1 as SGHAT and CDR2 as FQNNGV. CDR3 residues: CASSFLQGSGEQFF. The DNA for the CDR3 is TGTGCCAGCAGCTTTCTGCAGGGATCAGGTGAGCAGTTCTTC.

The table lists this clonotype with a few counts. V is TRBV7-9 and J is TRBJ2-7; TRBD2 matches at 8 bases. Germline V lookup: CDR1 SEHNR, CDR2 FQNEAQ (reference sequence). J was trimmed by 5 bases and V by 7 bases; bases with no gene match: 13. This CDR3 is 15 amino acids long. The CDR3 protein is CASMYEGLGSDEQYF. The CDR3 region has the DNA TGTGCCAGCATGTACGAGGGACTAGGTTCGGACGAGCAGTACTTC.

This clonotype was observed many times. The chain links TRBV6-5 to TRBJ2-3; TRBD2 matches 14 bases. V trimming: 0 bases; J trimming: 7 bases; junction bases outside the gene matches: 12. Germline CDR1 reads MNHEY; CDR2 reads SVGAGI. The CDR3 runs to 19 residues. The CDR3 region is CASSYSSGTSGSSRNTQYF. The CDR3 region has the DNA TGTGCCAGCAGTTACTCTTCCGGGACTAGCGGGAGTTCTAGAAATACGCAGTATTTT.

This sequence joins TRBV28 and TRBJ2-7; the match to TRBD2 covers 8 bases. The CDR3 length is 15 residues. J was trimmed by 0 bases and V by 7 bases; bases with no gene match: 8. Per the germline V gene, CDR1 is MDHEN and CDR2 is SYDVKM. The CDR3 DNA follows: TGTGCCAGCATCCGTAGGGGGACTAGCTCCTACGAGCAGTACTTC. Translated, it gives CASIRRGTSSYEQYF.

This clonotype turned up a few times. The chain uses TRBV5-5 and TRBJ1-2, with 8 bases fitting TRBD1. Germline V gene lookup returns CDR1 SGHKS and CDR2 YYEKEE (reference sequence). Losses at the gene ends were 4 bases for V and 4 bases for J; bases not matched to a gene: 6. The CDR3 covers 14 residues. CDR3 nucleotide sequence: TGTGCCAGCAGCCCAGGGGGCATCGCCTATGGCTACACCTTC. Translating it yields CASSPGGIAYGYTF.

The chain uses TRBV5-1 and TRBJ2-7; 10 bases line up with TRBD1. Looked up from germline, CDR1 is SGHRS and CDR2 is YFSETQ. V lost 4 bases, J lost 3 bases, and 4 bases stayed unmatched. The CDR3 has 14 amino acids. CDR3 protein: CASSPRTGGYEQYF. The CDR3 DNA is TGCGCCAGCAGCCCACGGACAGGGGGCTACGAGCAGTACTTC.

The chain joins TRBV19 to TRBJ1-2; D unresolved. CDR3 size: 15 residues. The V gene lost 1 base and the J gene lost 4 bases, with 13 bases spanning the gap. Germline V gene lookup returns CDR1 LNHDA and CDR2 SQIVND (reference sequence). Here the CDR3 reads CASSIVLEELYGYTF. The CDR3 region has the DNA TGTGCCAGTAGTATAGTTTTGGAGGAGCTCTATGGCTACACCTTC.

This chain links TRBV7-8 with TRBJ2-1; weak D call: TRBD1 (6 bases). Germline assignment: CDR1 SGHVS and CDR2 FQNEAQ. V lost 5 bases and J lost 3, with 11 bases in between. The CDR3 sequence is 14 residues long. CDR3 protein: CASSPGQLYNEQFF. The CDR3 DNA follows: TGTGCCAGCAGCCCCGGACAGCTCTACAATGAGCAGTTCTTC.

This clonotype was seen ten or more times. The CDR3 DNA reads TGTGCCATCAGTGAGGGGACAAGTCCCTCCTACGAGCAGTACTTC. The encoded protein is CAISEGTSPSYEQYF. The V call is TRBV10-3, the J call TRBJ2-7, with D perhaps TRBD1 (6 bases). CDR3 length: 15 amino acids. In germline, CDR1 is ENHRY, CDR2 SYGVKD. Trimming took off 2 bases at V and 0 bases at J, with 11 bases between the two ends.

This clonotype was counted ten times or more. This chain links TRBV11-2 with TRBJ2-1, with 9 bases that match TRBD1. The CDR3 length is 13 residues. CDR1 SGHAT and CDR2 FQNNGV come from the germline V gene. Trimming at V came to 3 bases and at J to 15 bases, leaving 9 bases not matched to a gene. The CDR3 sequence: CASSFTGTGTLFF. CDR3 bases: TGTGCCAGCAGCTTCACCGGGACAGGGACTTTGTTCTTC.

J is TRBJ1-3 and V is TRBV7-2; D gene uncertain. The CDR3 has 15 residues. Germline V gene lookup returns CDR1 SGHTA and CDR2 FQGNSA. Trimming shortened V by 5 bases and J by 0 bases, and 11 bases separated the two germline ends. This CDR3 reads CASSPSGNSGNTIYF. As DNA, the CDR3 is TGTGCCAGCAGCCCAAGCGGTAACTCTGGAAACACCATATATTTT.

In its sample, this clonotype was seen many times. V is TRBV29-1 and J is TRBJ1-4; the D gene is possibly TRBD1 (5 bases). This CDR3 contains 14 residues. Trimming cost V 4 bases and J 8 bases, with 17 bases left between them. CDR1 and CDR2 from the germline V gene are SQVTM and ANQGSEA. The CDR3: CSVAAVGAAEKLFF. CDR3 in DNA: TGCAGCGTTGCAGCAGTTGGGGCAGCCGAAAAACTGTTTTTT.

The chain has TRBV10-2 and TRBJ2-4, with D perhaps TRBD1 (6 bases). The CDR3 covers 14 residues. Per germline, CDR1 WSHSY and CDR2 SAAADI. V was cut by 4 bases and J by 4 bases, with 11 bases left in between. The CDR3 DNA reads as TGCGCCAGCAGTGCGGACAGATCTAAAAACATTCAGTACTTC. Translating it yields CASSADRSKNIQYF.

This clonotype was counted many times. The chain recombines TRBV7-8 with TRBJ2-1; D gene unclear. This CDR3 spans 11 amino acids. Germline CDR1 is SGHVS and CDR2 is FQNEAQ. V was shortened by 9 bases and J by 5 bases, with 8 bases between the two germline ends. CDR3 residues: CASRYNNEQFF. CDR3 in DNA: TGTGCCAGTCGCTACAACAATGAGCAGTTCTTC.

J is TRBJ2-1 and V is TRBV12-3 or TRBV12-4; D call uncertain. This CDR3 comprises 14 residues. Trimming removed 6 bases from V and 2 bases from J, with 11 bases in between. The DNA of the CDR3 is TGTGCCAGCAGCTCGAGCGTCCCCTACAATGAGCAGTTCTTC. Residues: CASSSSVPYNEQFF.

The V call is TRBV4-1, the J call TRBJ2-1, with D perhaps being TRBD1 or TRBD2 (5 bases each). The V gene's germline CDR1 is MGHRA and CDR2 YSYEKL. With 5 bases removed from V and 2 bases from J, the gap between germline ends came to 16 bases. The CDR3 extends over 16 amino acids. The CDR3 region is CASSWGLGNTYNEQFF. The CDR3 nucleotides read TGCGCCAGCAGCTGGGGGTTGGGGAATACCTACAATGAGCAGTTCTTC.

Concerning this clonotype: This may be a read error, as it is one base from a much larger clone. V usage is TRBV12-3 or TRBV12-4 and J usage is TRBJ1-2, with 8 nucleotides matching TRBD1. The CDR3 extends over 12 amino acids. With 6 bases clipped from V and 3 bases from J, the junction kept 0 bases outside the gene matches. The CDR3 spells CASRTGDYGYTF. The CDR3 DNA sequence: TGTGCCAGCAGGACAGGGGACTATGGCTACACCTTC.

This chain joins TRBV6-5 and TRBJ2-1; 11 bases match TRBD2. The CDR3 runs to 18 residues. Germline V gives CDR1 MNHEY, CDR2 SVGAGI. The V and J ends lost 2 bases and 5 bases, in that order; junction bases with no gene match: 11. For the CDR3, the DNA is TGTGCCAGCAGTTACACCCCGACTAGCGGGATTTCTCACAATGAGCAGTTCTTC. Protein product: CASSYTPTSGISHNEQFF.

This clonotype was detected only a few times. V and J are TRBV7-2 and TRBJ2-1; 11 nucleotides line up with TRBD2. The junction had 12 bases not matched to a gene; V was cut back by 5 bases and J by 6 bases. The length of the CDR3 is 17 residues. CDR1 and CDR2 (germline): SGHTA, FQGNSA. The CDR3 region is CASSLRLAGGRVNEQFF. CDR3 DNA sequence: TGTGCCAGCAGCCTCCGCCTAGCGGGAGGAAGGGTCAATGAGCAGTTCTTC.

This clonotype was seen repeatedly, ten times or more. The CDR3 sequence is CASSLTLREQFF. As DNA, the CDR3 is TGTGCCAGCAGTCTGACCCTTCGGGAGCAGTTCTTC. The gene calls are TRBV12-3 or TRBV12-4 and TRBJ2-1, with D unclear. V lost 5 bases, J lost 10 bases, and 12 bases lay in between. This CDR3 has 12 residues.

This clonotype was picked up a small number of times. The chain employs TRBV20-1 and TRBJ2-7; TRBD2 matches at 15 bases. CDR3 length: 16 amino acids. V lost 3 bases to trimming and J lost 7 bases; unmatched junction nucleotides: 10. Germline V lookup: CDR1 DFQATT, CDR2 SNEGSKA (reference sequence). As DNA, the CDR3 is TGCAGTGCTAGTCCCGGACTAGCGGGAGGGCCGGGGGAGCAGTACTTC. Translation: CSASPGLAGGPGEQYF.